The next 11 T cell receptor beta chains were all read from a single sample in a study of blood T cell repertoires in COVID-19. Libraries were prepared by immunoSEQ multiplex PCR; TCRdb keeps only in-frame clonotypes and omits some of them. The top ten clones hold around 13% of a sample with tens of thousands of clones, 75% to 90% of them seen once. The sample comprised peripheral blood. Receptors originate from a human donor in a cohort sampled during active COVID-19.

This chain links TRBV19 with TRBJ1-5; D unresolved. The CDR3 is made up of 10 amino acids. Trimming removed 7 bases at V and 9 bases at J, with 7 bases between. The germline gives CDR1 LNHDA, CDR2 SQIVND (reference sequence). The CDR3, as DNA: TGTGCCAGTAACCGGTCGCCCCAGCATTTT. Protein: CASNRSPQHF.

This chain joins TRBV19 and TRBJ1-6; TRBD1 might be the D (6 bases). The CDR3 covers 14 residues. CDR1 and CDR2 (germline): LNHDA, SQIVND (reference sequence). V lost 7 bases, J lost 3 bases, and 10 bases lay in between. CDR3 loop: CASTPGHYNSPLHF. In DNA form, the CDR3 reads TGTGCCAGTACCCCGGGACACTATAATTCACCCCTCCACTTT.

The chain is built from TRBV4-1 and TRBJ1-2, with D unresolved. Germline CDR1 and CDR2: MGHRA and YSYEKL. The CDR3 length is 15 residues. V lost 0 bases to trimming and J lost 3 bases, with 11 bases between them. CDR3 loop: CASSQEGGSYYGYTF. CDR3 bases: TGCGCCAGCAGCCAAGAGGGCGGGAGCTACTATGGCTACACCTTC.

V gene TRBV24-1 combines with J gene TRBJ2-5; 8 bases fit TRBD1. V dropped 5 bases and J dropped 4; count of bases not matched to a gene: 8. This CDR3 is 15 amino acids long. Germline CDR1 and CDR2: KGHDR and SFDVKD. The CDR3 DNA is TGTGCCACCAGTGGTGTTCAGGGGGCTGGAGAGACCCAGTACTTC. As protein: CATSGVQGAGETQYF.

The J gene is TRBJ2-7, the V gene TRBV2; D is possibly TRBD1 (6 bases). The CDR3 extends over 14 amino acids. V shed 4 bases and J shed 3 bases, with 13 bases lying between them. The germline V gene has CDR1 SNHLY and CDR2 FYNNEI. The CDR3 DNA reads TGTGCCAGCAGTGGGGCGGACAGCAGCTACGAGCAGTACTTC. This translates into CASSGADSSYEQYF.

This clone showed up just once. The chain is built from TRBV20-1 and TRBJ2-5; tentatively, D is TRBD2 (6 bases). The CDR3 runs to 13 residues. Germline CDR1 is DFQATT and CDR2 is SNEGSKA (reference sequence). The V end lost 3 bases, the J end lost 5 bases, and 13 bases lay between the germline ends. The CDR3 spells CSASKTSSETQYF. The CDR3 DNA follows: TGCAGTGCTAGTAAAACTAGCTCGGAGACCCAGTACTTC.

The rearrangement joins TRBV5-6 to TRBJ2-5; weak D call: TRBD1 (6 bases). Germline V gene lookup returns CDR1 SGHDT and CDR2 YYEEEE. This CDR3 contains 13 residues. Trimming took 1 base from V and 8 from J, leaving 12 bases between them. This CDR3 reads CASSLTTGKTQYF. In nucleotides, the CDR3 is TGTGCCAGCAGCTTGACAACAGGGAAAACCCAGTACTTC.

The chain employs TRBV2 and TRBJ1-1; D is undetermined. CDR1 is SNHLY and CDR2 is FYNNEI in the germline V gene. The CDR3 spans 13 residues. V was clipped by 6 bases and J by 2 bases, with 10 bases between them. The CDR3 is CASSAERNTEAFF. The DNA for the CDR3 is TGTGCCAGCAGCGCAGAGCGAAACACTGAAGCTTTCTTT.

The J gene is TRBJ1-2, the V gene TRBV4-1, with unresolved D. The length of the CDR3 is 12 residues. Trimming took off 0 bases at V and 8 bases at J, with 7 bases between the two ends. CDR1 and CDR2 (germline): MGHRA, YSYEKL. DNA for the CDR3: TGCGCCAGCAGCCAAGATGGAGAGGGCTACACCTTC. This sequence encodes CASSQDGEGYTF.

The gene calls are TRBV3-1 (or the pseudogene TRBV3-2) and TRBJ2-7; no reliable D call. This CDR3 has 16 residues. Looked up from germline, CDR1 is LGHDT and CDR2 is YNNKEL (reference sequence). V was shortened by 3 bases and J by 0 bases, with 15 bases between the two germline ends. CDR3 sequence (DNA): TGTGCCAGCAGCCAGGCGGTCGACCGCCTCTCCTACGAGCAGTACTTC. Translating gives CASSQAVDRLSYEQYF.

This clone was counted between two and nine times. The chain couples TRBV7-2 to TRBJ1-1, with TRBD1 matching over 7 bases. Germline CDR1 and CDR2: SGHTA and FQGNSA. The CDR3 loop spans 14 amino acids. V trimming: 4 bases; J trimming: 4 bases; junction bases outside the gene matches: 6. CDR3 nucleotide sequence: TGTGCCAGCAGCTACGACAGGGACGGCACTGAAGCTTTCTTT. This translates into CASSYDRDGTEAFF. Supplemented by reference TRBV7-2 and TRBJ1-1, the full variable domain reads GAGVSQSPSNKVTEKGKDVELRCDPISGHTALYWYRQSLGQGLEFLIYFQGNSAPDKSGLPSDRFSAERTGGSVSTLTIQRTQQEDSAVYLCASSYDRDGTEAFFGQGTRLTVV.